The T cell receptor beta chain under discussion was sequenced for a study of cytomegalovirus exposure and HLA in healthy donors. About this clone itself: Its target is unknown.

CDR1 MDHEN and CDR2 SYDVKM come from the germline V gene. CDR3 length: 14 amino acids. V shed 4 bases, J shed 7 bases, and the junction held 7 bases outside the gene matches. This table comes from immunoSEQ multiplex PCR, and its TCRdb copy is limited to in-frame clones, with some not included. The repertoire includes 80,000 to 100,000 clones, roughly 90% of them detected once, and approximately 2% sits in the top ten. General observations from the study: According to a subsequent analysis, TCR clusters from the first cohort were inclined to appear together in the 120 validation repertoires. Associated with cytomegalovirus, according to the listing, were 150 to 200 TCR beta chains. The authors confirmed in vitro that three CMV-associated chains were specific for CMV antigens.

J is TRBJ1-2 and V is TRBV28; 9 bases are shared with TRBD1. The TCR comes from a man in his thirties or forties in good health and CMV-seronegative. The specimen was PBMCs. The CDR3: CASSWDRVSGGYTF. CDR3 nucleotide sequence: TGTGCCAGCAGTTGGGACAGGGTCTCGGGTGGCTACACCTTC.